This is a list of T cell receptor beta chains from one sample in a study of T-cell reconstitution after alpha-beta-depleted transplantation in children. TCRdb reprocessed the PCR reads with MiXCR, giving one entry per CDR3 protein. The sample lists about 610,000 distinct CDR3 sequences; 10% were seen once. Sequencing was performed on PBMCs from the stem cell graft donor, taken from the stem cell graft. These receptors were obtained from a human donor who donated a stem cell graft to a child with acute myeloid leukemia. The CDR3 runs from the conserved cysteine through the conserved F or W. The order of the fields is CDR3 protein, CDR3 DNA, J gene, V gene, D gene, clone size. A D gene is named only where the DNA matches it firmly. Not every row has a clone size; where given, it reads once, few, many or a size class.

CDR3 protein: CASSSQDRARPYGKYEQYF; CDR3 DNA: TGTGCCAGCAGCTCCCAGGACAGGGCCCGCCCATATGGGAAGTACGAGCAGTACTTC; J gene: TRBJ2-7; V gene: TRBV7-8; D gene: TRBD1; clone size: few
CDR3 protein: CASSLATSPDGYEQYF; CDR3 DNA: TGTGCCAGCAGCTTAGCGACAAGCCCGGACGGCTACGAGCAGTACTTC; J gene: TRBJ2-7; V gene: TRBV7-2; D gene: -; clone size: -
CDR3 protein: CASSLVGTTSYTDTQYF; CDR3 DNA: TGTGCCAGCAGCTTAGTAGGGACTACCTCTTACACAGATACGCAGTATTTT; J gene: TRBJ2-3; V gene: TRBV7-6; D gene: TRBD2; clone size: few
CDR3 protein: CASSLGQGQGYGYTF; CDR3 DNA: TGCGCCAGCAGCCTGGGACAGGGGCAAGGCTATGGCTACACCTTC; J gene: TRBJ1-2; V gene: TRBV5-1; D gene: TRBD1; clone size: many
CDR3 protein: CASSQFFGTSGNEQFF; CDR3 DNA: TGTGCCAGCAGCCAATTTTTCGGGACTAGCGGCAATGAGCAGTTCTTC; J gene: TRBJ2-1; V gene: TRBV3-1; D gene: TRBD2; clone size: -
CDR3 protein: CASSLFPGQGNEQFF; CDR3 DNA: TGCGCCAGCAGCTTATTCCCGGGACAGGGGAATGAGCAGTTCTTC; J gene: TRBJ2-1; V gene: TRBV5-1; D gene: TRBD1; clone size: many
CDR3 protein: CSARDQSRGSHQETQYF; CDR3 DNA: TGCAGTGCTAGAGATCAATCGCGGGGGAGCCACCAAGAGACCCAGTACTTC; J gene: TRBJ2-5; V gene: TRBV20-1; D gene: TRBD2; clone size: few
CDR3 protein: CASSSLAKNIQYF; CDR3 DNA: TGTGCCAGCAGTTCTCTAGCCAAAAACATTCAGTACTTC; J gene: TRBJ2-4; V gene: TRBV5-1; D gene: -; clone size: few
CDR3 protein: CASSFSGTTDTQYF; CDR3 DNA: TGTGCCAGCAGCTTTAGCGGGACCACAGATACGCAGTATTTT; J gene: TRBJ2-3; V gene: TRBV7-9; D gene: TRBD2; clone size: many
CDR3 protein: CSARPLTRAVNEKLFF; CDR3 DNA: TGCAGTGCTAGACCCCTCACCCGAGCTGTCAATGAAAAACTGTTTTTT; J gene: TRBJ1-4; V gene: TRBV20-1; D gene: -; clone size: many
CDR3 protein: CASSLEAFNSPLHF; CDR3 DNA: TGTGCCAGCAGCTTGGAGGCCTTTAATTCACCCCTCCACTTT; J gene: TRBJ1-6; V gene: TRBV5-6; D gene: -; clone size: -
CDR3 protein: CASSDTGGQPQHF; CDR3 DNA: TGTGCCAGCAGCGACACAGGGGGCCAGCCCCAGCATTTT; J gene: TRBJ1-5; V gene: TRBV6-1; D gene: TRBD1; clone size: few
CDR3 protein: CSVLGQVGYEQYF; CDR3 DNA: TGCAGCGTTCTAGGACAGGTGGGCTACGAGCAGTACTTC; J gene: TRBJ2-7; V gene: TRBV29-1; D gene: TRBD1; clone size: -
CDR3 protein: CASSWDFYEQYF; CDR3 DNA: TGTGCCAGCAGCTGGGACTTCTACGAGCAGTACTTC; J gene: TRBJ2-7; V gene: TRBV11-1; D gene: -; clone size: -
CDR3 protein: CAARRVAVNQPQHF; CDR3 DNA: TGTGCCGCCCGGAGAGTTGCGGTCAATCAGCCCCAGCATTTT; J gene: TRBJ1-5; V gene: TRBV28; D gene: -; clone size: few
CDR3 protein: CSARDFTGGGEKLFF; CDR3 DNA: TGCAGTGCTAGAGATTTCACAGGGGGAGGTGAAAAACTGTTTTTT; J gene: TRBJ1-4; V gene: TRBV20-1; D gene: TRBD1; clone size: -
CDR3 protein: CASSYTVLNEQFF; CDR3 DNA: TGTGCCAGCAGTTACACGGTTTTGAATGAGCAGTTCTTC; J gene: TRBJ2-1; V gene: TRBV6-2/TRBV6-3; D gene: -; clone size: few
CDR3 protein: CASSRAWYGNQPQHF; CDR3 DNA: TGTGCCAGCAGCCGGGCCTGGTATGGAAATCAGCCCCAGCATTTT; J gene: TRBJ1-5; V gene: TRBV5-5; D gene: -; clone size: -
CDR3 protein: CAINQGARDTQYF; CDR3 DNA: TGTGCCATCAACCAGGGGGCCCGGGATACGCAGTATTTT; J gene: TRBJ2-3; V gene: TRBV10-3; D gene: TRBD1; clone size: -
CDR3 protein: CSVTRYPTNTGELFF; CDR3 DNA: TGCAGCGTTACCCGATATCCAACGAACACCGGGGAGCTGTTTTTT; J gene: TRBJ2-2; V gene: TRBV29-1; D gene: -; clone size: many
CDR3 protein: CASRAGLAIRTGELFF; CDR3 DNA: TGTGCCAGCAGAGCGGGACTAGCCATTCGCACCGGGGAGCTGTTTTTT; J gene: TRBJ2-2; V gene: TRBV6-1; D gene: TRBD2; clone size: few
CDR3 protein: CATIVSGRARNEQFF; CDR3 DNA: TGTGCCACTATCGTTAGCGGGAGGGCTAGGAATGAGCAGTTCTTC; J gene: TRBJ2-1; V gene: TRBV28; D gene: TRBD2; clone size: few
CDR3 protein: CSASSTGAGYTF; CDR3 DNA: TGCAGTGCTAGTTCTACGGGGGCGGGCTACACCTTC; J gene: TRBJ1-2; V gene: TRBV20-1; D gene: -; clone size: -
CDR3 protein: CSAREETGFYGYTF; CDR3 DNA: TGCAGTGCTAGAGAGGAGACAGGGTTTTATGGCTACACCTTC; J gene: TRBJ1-2; V gene: TRBV20-1; D gene: TRBD1; clone size: few
CDR3 protein: CASSLAGPAGGNYEQYF; CDR3 DNA: TGTGCCAGCAGCTTAGCAGGTCCAGCGGGAGGGAATTACGAGCAGTACTTC; J gene: TRBJ2-7; V gene: TRBV7-2; D gene: TRBD2; clone size: few
CDR3 protein: CASSQGGNTDTQYF; CDR3 DNA: TGCGCCAGCAGCCAAGGGGGGAACACAGATACGCAGTATTTT; J gene: TRBJ2-3; V gene: TRBV4-3; D gene: -; clone size: many
CDR3 protein: CASSSDGRGNQPQHF; CDR3 DNA: TGTGCCAGCAGTTCGGACGGCAGGGGCAATCAGCCCCAGCATTTT; J gene: TRBJ1-5; V gene: TRBV12-3/TRBV12-4; D gene: -; clone size: many
CDR3 protein: CASSDEGRGRREQYF; CDR3 DNA: TGTGCCAGCAGTGACGAAGGCAGGGGGCGCCGGGAGCAGTACTTC; J gene: TRBJ2-7; V gene: TRBV25-1; D gene: TRBD1; clone size: -
CDR3 protein: CASSPRREGRDTQYF; CDR3 DNA: TGTGCCAGCAGTCCCAGGCGGGAGGGCCGGGATACGCAGTATTTT; J gene: TRBJ2-3; V gene: TRBV28; D gene: TRBD2; clone size: few
CDR3 protein: CSAGDLREQYF; CDR3 DNA: TGCAGTGCGGGGGACCTTAGGGAGCAGTACTTC; J gene: TRBJ2-7; V gene: TRBV20-1; D gene: -; clone size: many
CDR3 protein: CASSVPGLGENTGELFF; CDR3 DNA: TGTGCCAGCAGCGTCCCGGGACTAGGGGAGAACACCGGGGAGCTGTTTTTT; J gene: TRBJ2-2; V gene: TRBV7-2; D gene: TRBD2; clone size: -
CDR3 protein: CSVVSPAGSEQYF; CDR3 DNA: TGCAGCGTTGTATCCCCCGCTGGGTCCGAGCAGTACTTC; J gene: TRBJ2-7; V gene: TRBV29-1; D gene: -; clone size: few
CDR3 protein: CASSVGRVGTGYNEQFF; CDR3 DNA: TGTGCCAGCAGCGTAGGGAGAGTAGGGACAGGATACAATGAGCAGTTCTTC; J gene: TRBJ2-1; V gene: TRBV9; D gene: TRBD1; clone size: few
CDR3 protein: CASYKMGADTQYF; CDR3 DNA: TGTGCCAGCTATAAGATGGGGGCAGATACGCAGTATTTT; J gene: TRBJ2-3; V gene: TRBV3-1; D gene: -; clone size: few
CDR3 protein: CAISREEFSQETQYF; CDR3 DNA: TGTGCCATCAGTAGAGAGGAATTTAGCCAAGAGACCCAGTACTTC; J gene: TRBJ2-5; V gene: TRBV10-3; D gene: -; clone size: many
CDR3 protein: CASSSPQNIQYF; CDR3 DNA: TGTGCCAGCAGTTCCCCCCAAAACATTCAGTACTTC; J gene: TRBJ2-4; V gene: TRBV27; D gene: -; clone size: many
CDR3 protein: CASTQTGVGETQYF; CDR3 DNA: TGCGCCAGCACCCAGACAGGGGTGGGCGAGACCCAGTACTTC; J gene: TRBJ2-5; V gene: TRBV5-1; D gene: TRBD1; clone size: few
CDR3 protein: CASSVELSGTNTGELFF; CDR3 DNA: TGTGCCAGCAGCGTAGAATTAAGCGGGACGAACACCGGGGAGCTGTTTTTT; J gene: TRBJ2-2; V gene: TRBV9; D gene: TRBD2; clone size: few
CDR3 protein: CASSPNPPSGVADTQYF; CDR3 DNA: TGTGCCAGCAGCCCCAATCCCCCTAGCGGGGTGGCAGATACGCAGTATTTT; J gene: TRBJ2-3; V gene: TRBV7-3; D gene: TRBD2; clone size: -
CDR3 protein: CSANVAGVVNEQFF; CDR3 DNA: TGCAGTGCTAATGTGGCGGGAGTAGTCAATGAGCAGTTCTTC; J gene: TRBJ2-1; V gene: TRBV20-1; D gene: TRBD2; clone size: few
CDR3 protein: CASSRAGVTNEKLFF; CDR3 DNA: TGCGCCAGCAGCAGAGCAGGAGTAACGAATGAAAAACTGTTTTTT; J gene: TRBJ1-4; V gene: TRBV5-1; D gene: -; clone size: few
CDR3 protein: CASNGQNNNEQFF; CDR3 DNA: TGTGCCAGCAACGGGCAGAACAACAATGAGCAGTTCTTC; J gene: TRBJ2-1; V gene: TRBV4-2; D gene: -; clone size: -
CDR3 protein: CASSLVKGPYNEQFF; CDR3 DNA: TGTGCCAGCAGCTTAGTCAAGGGGCCCTACAATGAGCAGTTCTTC; J gene: TRBJ2-1; V gene: TRBV7-9; D gene: -; clone size: few
CDR3 protein: CASSVGLGDQETQYF; CDR3 DNA: TGTGCCAGCAGCGTGGGCCTCGGGGACCAAGAGACCCAGTACTTC; J gene: TRBJ2-5; V gene: TRBV9; D gene: -; clone size: many
CDR3 protein: CASSPTEQETQYF; CDR3 DNA: TGTGCCAGCAGCCCGACAGAGCAAGAGACCCAGTACTTC; J gene: TRBJ2-5; V gene: TRBV7-9; D gene: -; clone size: -
CDR3 protein: CSARVRAGPSYNEQFF; CDR3 DNA: TGCAGTGCTAGGGTGCGGGCGGGACCTTCCTACAATGAGCAGTTCTTC; J gene: TRBJ2-1; V gene: TRBV20-1; D gene: -; clone size: few
CDR3 protein: CASSFAGTASSYEQYF; CDR3 DNA: TGTGCCAGCAGCTTCGCGGGGACGGCGAGCTCCTACGAGCAGTACTTC; J gene: TRBJ2-7; V gene: TRBV7-9; D gene: -; clone size: -
CDR3 protein: CASSLTGTGYEQYF; CDR3 DNA: TGTGCCAGCAGCTTAACCGGGACAGGCTACGAGCAGTACTTC; J gene: TRBJ2-7; V gene: TRBV11-2; D gene: TRBD1; clone size: many
CDR3 protein: CASSEALRYTF; CDR3 DNA: TGTGCCAGCAGTGAGGCATTGCGCTACACCTTC; J gene: TRBJ1-2; V gene: TRBV2; D gene: -; clone size: -
CDR3 protein: CSVKPTRGGELFF; CDR3 DNA: TGCAGCGTTAAGCCCACGAGGGGCGGGGAGCTGTTTTTT; J gene: TRBJ2-2; V gene: TRBV29-1; D gene: -; clone size: many